This entry features one TCR beta chain sequence. Its specificity is unknown. V was trimmed by 3 bases and J by 2 bases, leaving 14 bases between them. The CDR3 runs 16 residues. Libraries were prepared by immunoSEQ multiplex PCR; TCRdb keeps only in-frame clonotypes and omits some of them. The sample has hundreds of thousands of clones; approximately 79% are singletons. The data are from a study of shared clonotypes between healthy human individuals. Study details: The study used three CD4 naive, three CD4 memory, two CD8 naive and one CD8 memory plate per donor. General study points: Despite large depth, rarefaction showed incomplete sorted-subset sequencing. Across subsets, estimated richness was generally greater for naive than for memory populations. The diversity represented, both genetic and in exposure history, was limited by few donors.

Source material: memory CD4+ T cells sorted from blood. The sample's subset: CD45RA-negative fraction. The chain recombines TRBV23-1 with TRBJ2-4; unclear D gene. TRBV23-1 is an open reading frame, and its role is uncertain. This receptor was taken from a woman between 25 and 40 years old in good health. The CDR3 loop is CASSHRLLRSKNIQYF. The CDR3 nucleotides are TGCGCCAGCAGTCATCGACTGCTACGATCCAAAAACATTCAGTACTTC.